This T cell receptor beta chain was sequenced in a study of blood T cell repertoires in COVID-19. Study summary: Researchers got acute and convalescent COVID-19 samples from the United States, Italy and Spain. Sources were T cells, B-cell-depleted T cells, or PBMCs; the material itself was cDNA or gDNA.

Measured with immunoSEQ multiplex PCR; TCRdb has only the in-frame clones, and not every one. The data hold some 300,000 clones, with over 80% observed a single time. Those enrolled in Seattle joined during active infection and were followed longitudinally afterward. Germline V gene data show CDR1 as LNHDA and CDR2 as SQIVND (reference sequence). The V gene lost 0 bases and the J gene lost 4 bases, with 12 bases spanning the gap. The CDR3 length is 15 residues. The chain uses TRBV19 and TRBJ1-2; D not resolved. The sequencing sample was made of peripheral blood. The TCR originated in a woman in her fifties or sixties with COVID-19, enrolled during active disease. The CDR3 bases are TGTGCCAGTAGTATAGAGCAGAGGTTGAGCTATGGCTACACCTTC. Its translation: CASSIEQRLSYGYTF.